The present T cell receptor beta chain was sequenced within a study of OX40 agonist ivuxolimab in advanced cancers. The overall study: Participants averaged approximately 61 years of age (range about 23 to 80) and were 82.7% male.

The protocol was immunoSEQ multiplex PCR, while the TCRdb copy is restricted to in-frame clones and leaves out a portion. This table holds more than 60,000 clones, around 87% found once. V was pared by 2 bases and J by 5 bases, with 10 bases between. This CDR3 spans 14 amino acids. Germline assignment: CDR1 MDHEN and CDR2 SYDVKM. The rearrangement uses TRBV28 and TRBJ1-5; no clear D gene. The clonotype was recovered from an adult with an advanced solid tumor such as melanoma, head and neck, liver or kidney cancer. The sample in question was CD4+ or CD8+ T cells sorted from blood, obtained in a trial of the OX40 agonist ivuxolimab. The CDR3 reads CASSLARRDQPQHF. Written as DNA, the CDR3 is TGTGCCAGCAGTTTAGCTAGGAGGGATCAGCCCCAGCATTTT.